Reported below is one T cell receptor (beta chain). Its antigen is still unknown. Base quality data are lacking; no much larger clone is found one base away. Library preparation used 5' RACE. Sequencing instrument: Illumina HiSeq 2500. A second PCR of 7 to 11 cycles was run with a J-beta primer mix and a sample-barcoded 5' primer. A template-switch 5' adaptor carrying 12 random nucleotides introduced a unique molecular identifier onto each TCR beta cDNA molecule. Each sample yielded at least 2.5 million CDR3-containing paired-end reads. The Mint cDNA synthesis kit, primed by a TRBC-specific oligonucleotide, was used to synthesize first-strand cDNA from all RNA. All cDNA was treated with uracil-DNA glycosylase and then went through a first 18-cycle PCR with the universal primers M1SS and BC2_uni_R. The study's processing was this. Each sample was normalized by randomly selecting 1 million high-quality reads, each carrying a distinct molecular identifier. Reads with shared molecular identifiers were discarded instead of being binned into consensus sequences. MiTCR, run with a Q25 quality threshold and the strictest error-elimination algorithm, handled CDR3 identification, clonotype clustering and error correction. A nonparametric unseen species model with Euler transformation was used to estimate a lower bound on total TCR beta diversity. TCRdb reprocessing: public reads trimmed at Q25 with fastp, clones called with MiXCR, in-frame beta chains kept. Rows matching on CDR3 protein sequence are summarized as one entry with the most common DNA and genes. These V and J calls rely on TCRdb rather than the paper's analysis. The sample table contains over 1,300,000 distinct CDR3 sequences; only one count was recorded for approximately 59% of them. Approximately 7% of the sample is taken by the ten largest.

Counted from cysteine to phenylalanine, this CDR3 has 12 amino acids. Only the CDR3 DNA stays, 36 bases, in frame from base 1. V is shortened by 7 bases, J by 10 bases, and the region joining them spans 17 bases. CDR1 and CDR2 are drawn from the germline V gene (reference sequence): DFQATT, SNEGSKA. This sample is part of a study of blood T cells in healthy people across ages (dated by TCRdb to the mid-2010s). Regarding the complete study: In model experiments, template switching captured about one uniquely barcoded TCR beta cDNA molecule for every two T cells. The donors were divided into four age groups: young (average around 17 years), middle-aged (roughly 40), aged (approximately 62) and long-lived (around 80). The study measured age-related changes in TCR beta repertoire diversity using deep sequencing normalized with unique cDNA molecular identifiers. The study analyzed two additional independent replicas of 1 million unique cDNA reads from the same blood draw for two donors, one aged 18 to 30 and one aged 80 or older. To avoid experimental bias, donors of different ages were spread randomly across the sequencing lanes.

The 40 or so donors, aged about 6 to 95 years, were systemically healthy Caucasian individuals from Russia. Each donor gave ten milliliters of peripheral blood, collected into EDTA-treated Vacutainer tubes. PBMCs were isolated by Ficoll-Paque density-gradient centrifugation, with at least 6 million obtained per sample. Trizol reagent was used to extract total RNA from the PBMCs, yielding at least 6 micrograms per sample. Naive CD45RAhigh/CD27high T cell percentages were measured by flow cytometry on a PBMC aliquot from every donor. Paper-wide results and their limitations: Because profiling used bulk unsorted PBMCs, naive and antigen-experienced compartments could not be compared conclusively. Because the CMV infection status of the donors was unknown, age-related changes in expanded clonotypes may potentially have been confounded. As age increased, observed TCR beta diversity per million T cells dropped in a roughly linear way, and a significant reduction was already evident by age about 40. A strong correlation was found between observed TCR beta diversity and the percentage of naive T cells measured by flow cytometry. Estimates of total diversity from one million sequenced T cells were regarded as lower bounds and underestimates. The long-lived group showed more naive CD4+ T cells, fewer expanded clones and increased TCR diversity than the aged group, suggesting age selection.

The receptor's source is a man aged 18 to 35 in good health. The receptor chain draws on TRBV20-1 and TRBJ2-1; the best D guess is TRBD2, with 6 bases matching. The sequenced material came from blood. The base sequence is TGCAGTGTGACTAGAATTGGCGGCGAGCAGTTCTTC. Translation gives CSVTRIGGEQFF.